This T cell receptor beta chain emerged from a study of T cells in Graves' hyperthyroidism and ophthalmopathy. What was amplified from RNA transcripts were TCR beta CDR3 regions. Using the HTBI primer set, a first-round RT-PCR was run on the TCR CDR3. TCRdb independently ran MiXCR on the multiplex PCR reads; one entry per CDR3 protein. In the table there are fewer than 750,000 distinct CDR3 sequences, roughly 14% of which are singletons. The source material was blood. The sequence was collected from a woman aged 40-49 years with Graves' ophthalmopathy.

In DNA form, the CDR3 reads TGTGCCAGCAGTCGAATTGGACCATCCGGGGGGTACGAGCAGTACTTC. Its protein product is CASSRIGPSGGYEQYF. This chain connects TRBV27 to TRBJ2-7; TRBD2 matches at 7 bases. The V segment lost 5 bases and the J segment 4 bases; nucleotides outside the gene matches: 14. The germline gives CDR1 MNHEY, CDR2 SMNVEV (reference sequence). CDR3 length equals 16 residues.